What follows are 13 T cell receptor beta chains derived from one specimen sequenced in a study of neurological immune-mediated disorders. TCRdb fed the 5' RACE reads into MiXCR, producing one record per CDR3 protein. The sample yields under 60,000 distinct CDR3 sequences, approximately 10% seen once. The specimen was PBMCs. These TCRs come from a woman aged 40 to 49 with HTLV-1-associated myelopathy (HAM/TSP).

Many counts were recorded for this clonotype. V and J are TRBV5-1 and TRBJ1-3; D gene ambiguous. CDR3 length equals 15 residues. From germline, CDR1 is SGHRS and CDR2 YFSETQ. The V gene lost 2 bases and the J gene lost 1 base, with 10 bases spanning the gap. The CDR3 bases are TGCGCCAGCAGCTTTAATGGGCCTTCTGGAAACACCATATATTTT. It specifies CASSFNGPSGNTIYF.

There are a few counts of this clonotype. V and J are TRBV2 and TRBJ2-7; D is perhaps TRBD1 (6 bases). Germline loops: CDR1 SNHLY, CDR2 FYNNEI. The CDR3 contains 15 residues. Trimming removed 5 bases from V and 0 bases from J, with 14 bases in between. This chain's CDR3 is CASSPYRDPSYEQYF. CDR3 nucleotide sequence: TGTGCCAGCAGTCCATACAGGGACCCCTCCTACGAGCAGTACTTC. The complete variable domain, with remaining parts taken from reference TRBV2 and TRBJ2-7, reads EPEVTQTPSHQVTQMGQEVILRCVPISNHLYFYWYRQILGQKVEFLVSFYNNEISEKSEIFDDQFSVERPDGSNFTLKIRSTKLEDSAMYFCASSPYRDPSYEQYFGPGTRLTVT.

This clonotype has ten or more counts. The rearrangement links TRBV6-1 to TRBJ1-1; possibly TRBD1 for D (6 bases). This CDR3 spans 15 amino acids. Between the trimmed V and J ends, which lost 0 bases and 0 bases, there was a span of 8 bases. Germline V lookup: CDR1 MNHNS, CDR2 SASEGT. The CDR3 nucleotides read TGTGCCAGCAGTGAAGCGGGGACAATGAACACTGAAGCTTTCTTT. The encoded protein is CASSEAGTMNTEAFF.

This clonotype came up many times. The chain carries TRBV4-2 and TRBJ1-2; D is possibly TRBD1 (6 bases). The CDR3 contains 15 residues. Trimming removed 0 bases from V and 3 bases from J, with 11 bases in between. Germline CDR1 and CDR2: LGHNA and YNFKEQ. CDR3 region: CASSQDGGHDYGYTF. The CDR3 DNA reads TGTGCCAGCAGCCAAGATGGGGGACACGACTATGGCTACACCTTC.

This clonotype was picked up many times. The V and J genes are TRBV6-6 and TRBJ1-1; D not certain. Deletions cut 4 bases from V and 6 bases from J, with 6 bases between. The germline CDR1 and CDR2 sequences are MNHNY and SVGAGI (reference sequence). This CDR3 has 11 amino acids. The CDR3 reads CASSFRSEAFF. The CDR3 nucleotides read TGTGCCAGCAGTTTTAGATCTGAAGCTTTCTTT.

At least ten counts were recorded for this clonotype. The genes are TRBV12-3 or TRBV12-4 and TRBJ2-7; 10 bases agree with TRBD1. The CDR3 has 13 residues. J lost 9 bases, V lost 6 bases, and 8 bases had no gene match. Here the CDR3 DNA reads TGTGCCAGCAGGCCAGACAGGGGGCTTGGGCAGTACTTC. Its translation is CASRPDRGLGQYF.

The chain is built from TRBV4-1 and TRBJ1-2; the D is unclear. V was clipped by 4 bases and J by 7 bases, with 16 bases between them. This CDR3 spans 14 amino acids. Germline CDR1 is MGHRA and CDR2 is YSYEKL. The CDR3 sequence: CASSPTAGSGGYTF. The CDR3 bases are TGCGCCAGCAGCCCCACGGCGGGGTCGGGTGGCTACACCTTC.

This clonotype occurred many times. This chain connects TRBV4-1 to TRBJ2-7, with 7 bases aligning to TRBD1. The germline gives CDR1 MGHRA, CDR2 YSYEKL. The ends lost 4 bases at V and 2 bases at J; junction bases unmatched: 11. The CDR3 is 16 amino acids. CDR3 sequence (DNA): TGCGCCAGCAGCCCAGTGCCCAGGACAGGAGCCTACGAGCAGTACTTC. It is translated as CASSPVPRTGAYEQYF.

This clonotype was seen repeatedly, ten times or more. The chain uses TRBV20-1 and TRBJ2-1; the match to TRBD1 covers 12 bases. This CDR3 has 20 amino acids. In germline, CDR1 is DFQATT, CDR2 SNEGSKA (reference sequence). V lost 3 bases to trimming and J lost 2 bases; unmatched junction nucleotides: 17. The CDR3 DNA reads as TGCAGTGCTAGTACTGCACGGGACAGGGGGCTGAGGGGGCCCTACAATGAGCAGTTCTTC. It specifies CSASTARDRGLRGPYNEQFF.

This clonotype was picked up many times. The chain couples TRBV7-8 to TRBJ1-4; 9 nucleotides align to TRBD1. Per the germline V gene, CDR1 is SGHVS and CDR2 is FQNEAQ. V trimming: 5 bases; J trimming: 4 bases; junction bases outside the gene matches: 11. The CDR3 is 17 residues long. CDR3 in DNA: TGTGCCAGCAGCAGCCGGACAGGGGCGCTACTTAATGAAAAACTGTTTTTT. This sequence encodes CASSSRTGALLNEKLFF.

Ten or more counts support this clonotype. This sequence joins TRBV6-5 and TRBJ2-3; unclear D gene. This CDR3 contains 12 residues. V was trimmed by 6 bases and J by 6 bases, leaving 10 bases between them. Looked up from germline, CDR1 is MNHEY and CDR2 is SVGAGI. The CDR3, as DNA: TGTGCCAGCAGATCGACCCCCGATACGCAGTATTTT. Protein: CASRSTPDTQYF.

This clonotype occurred many times. V is TRBV7-8 and J is TRBJ2-5, with D unclear. The CDR3 totals 13 residues. CDR1 and CDR2 from the germline V gene are SGHVS and FQNEAQ. Trimming stripped 5 bases from V and 1 base from J, with 8 bases between. CDR3 DNA sequence: TGTGCCAGCAGCCGGACCATCCAAGAGACCCAGTACTTC. Translating gives CASSRTIQETQYF.

This clonotype was counted many times. J is TRBJ1-4 and V is TRBV20-1; TRBD1 agrees at 7 bases. The CDR3 runs to 13 residues. Germline V gene sequence: CDR1 DFQATT, CDR2 SNEGSKA (reference sequence). The J segment lost 7 bases and the V segment lost 6 bases, leaving 8 bases of the junction unmatched. CDR3 coding DNA: TGCAGTGCCACGACAGGGTACGGTGAAAAACTGTTTTTT. Translated: CSATTGYGEKLFF.